This T cell receptor beta chain derives from a study of T-cell reconstitution after alpha-beta-depleted transplantation in children. Unique molecular identifiers tagged the TCRbeta library. TCRdb fed the PCR reads into MiXCR, producing one record per CDR3 protein. The sample has nearly 400,000 distinct CDR3 sequences; roughly 22% are singletons. J lost 4 bases, V lost 3 bases, and 4 bases had no gene match. Germline lookup yields CDR1 SGHRS and CDR2 YFSETQ. This CDR3 has 14 residues. This clonotype was seen only a few times. This receptor was taken from a human donor who donated a stem cell graft to a child with acute myeloid leukemia. This specimen consisted of PBMCs from the stem cell graft donor, obtained from the stem cell graft. The chain links TRBV5-1 to TRBJ1-3; TRBD1 matches at 7 bases. The CDR3 DNA follows: TGCGCCAGCAGCTCCGGGACAGTAGGAAACACCATATATTTT. Translated, it gives CASSSGTVGNTIYF.